The entry below describes one T cell receptor beta chain. Original data processing: Reference gene primer amplification yielded estimated nucleated cell counts. The method was immunoSEQ multiplex PCR; TCRdb's version includes in-frame clones alone and lacks a portion of them. Clonal size and the V and J genes are those of that table, whereas D and trimming came from the DNA. The data show about 80,000 clones, 85% seen once. This record comes from a study of blood T cell repertoires in COVID-19. Study-wide context: Sites across the United States, Italy and Spain contributed samples from acute and convalescent COVID-19. In each case, the material was cDNA or gDNA derived from T cells, B-cell-depleted T cells, or PBMCs.

During active infection, Seattle patients enrolled and were then monitored through disease. Source material: peripheral blood. This sequence was found in a man aged 50 to 59 with COVID-19, enrolled during active disease.

The CDR3 loop reads CASSNGVGAGNQPQHF. Written as DNA, the CDR3 is TGTGCCAGTAGTAACGGTGTGGGGGCGGGCAATCAGCCCCAGCATTTT. The chain uses TRBV19 and TRBJ1-5; TRBD1 might be the D (6 bases). The CDR3 sequence is 16 residues long. The V gene's germline CDR1 is LNHDA and CDR2 SQIVND (reference sequence). V was cut by 4 bases and J by 2 bases, with 15 bases left in between.